This T cell receptor beta chain comes out of a study of glioma-infiltrating T cells. Study at large: Glioma patients had dexamethasone for six or fewer days before surgery.

Using RNA template, CDR3s of TCR alpha and beta were amplified with iRepertoire arm-PCR. Input was about 85-450 ng of tissue mRNA or PBMC total RNA. TCRdb re-derived calls from the multiplex PCR reads in MiXCR, one entry per CDR3 protein. The table shows 300,000 to 450,000 distinct CDR3 sequences, with roughly two fifths occurring only once. V was trimmed by 5 bases and J by 3 bases, leaving 11 bases between them. The CDR3 is 13 residues long. CDR1 SGHTA and CDR2 FQGNSA come from the germline V gene. The table lists this clonotype with a few counts. Its antigen is still unknown. Whole-study findings and limits: Gliomas, especially low-grade, showed above-expected tissue-blood divergence; non-neoplastic patients showed below.

The chain has TRBV7-2 and TRBJ2-7; no firm D call. The TCR originated in a human donor with low-grade glioma or glioblastoma, undergoing nonglioma brain surgery, or in good health (not recorded which). The sequencing sample was made of glioma tissue, nonneoplastic brain tissue, or PBMCs (not recorded which). The CDR3 protein is CASSQQTYYEQYF. CDR3 bases: TGTGCCAGCAGCCAGCAGACTTACTACGAGCAGTACTTC.